Here is one TCR beta chain with its context. This clonotype was recorded many times. Its antigen remains unidentified. No much larger clone is present one base from it, and per-base qualities are unavailable. Including cysteine and phenylalanine, the CDR3 has 16 amino acids. Just the 48-base CDR3 DNA is kept, in frame starting at base 1. Unmatched junction bases come to 8, with V trimmed by 5 bases and J by 4 bases. Ophthalmopathy patients had moderately to severely active disease, Clinical Activity Score of at least 3, NOSPECS grade of at least 4, and duration under 3 months. Exclusion was applied to patients with uncontrolled infections, other autoimmune diseases, pregnancy or lactation. Diagnoses were established on the basis of clinical symptoms, serum thyroxine and TRAb, thyroid ultrasound, and orbital computed tomography. PBMCs were separated from roughly 10 ml of fresh peripheral blood using Ficoll-Paque density gradient centrifugation. Total RNA was extracted using Trizol reagent, and RNA quality was assessed on an Agilent 2100 Bioanalyzer.

The data were taken from a study of T cells in Graves' hyperthyroidism and ophthalmopathy (dated 2019 in TCRdb). Broadly, across the study: Peripheral blood was sampled at the time of initial diagnosis, prior to any treatment. A discovery cohort of about 95 patients, approximately 45 with Graves' ophthalmopathy and fewer than 65 with stable Graves' hyperthyroidism, was used to find distinguishing TCR V-J signatures. Prospective prediction of ophthalmopathy was tested in an independent validation cohort consisting of 18 to 20 hyperthyroidism patients and approximately 16 patients who later progressed to ophthalmopathy. The roughly 91 discovery patients were randomly divided into training and test sets at a 7:3 ratio. In addition, the study compared T-cell repertoires in thyroid tissue and in blood from roughly six Graves' hyperthyroidism patients. Once sampling was done, hyperthyroidism patients were given methimazole at a starting dose of 30 mg daily, whereas ophthalmopathy patients were given high-dose intravenous methylprednisolone. The paper describes TCR Vbeta CDR3 sequencing of 120 to 150 peripheral blood samples, made up of around 41 ophthalmopathy patients, around 78 hyperthyroidism patients and 17 progressor patients.

The TCR beta CDR3 regions were amplified from RNA transcripts. For the first round of RT-PCR on the TCR CDR3, the HTBI primer set was used together with the Qiagen OneStep RT-PCR kit. A second multiplex PCR round built the libraries, followed by size selection and purification. The libraries were sequenced on an Illumina HiSeq2000 using paired-end 100 bp reads. Per the source publication's procedure: Raw data were processed with SOAPnuke, discarding reads with adapters, uncalled bases, mean Phred below 15, or no exact constant-primer or identifier match. COPE v1.2.5 was used to merge the high-quality paired reads, and each unique nucleotide sequence was defined as a clonotype. MiTCR v1.1 was used to align the clonotypes against IMGT TRBV, TRBD and TRBJ reference segments. The analysis was restricted to V-J combinations with a frequency above 0.0001, which together covered just over 99% of the repertoires. The TCS score was defined as the ratio of F50 (clonal expansion) to E x V (chaos), calculated using BLOSUM62-based TCRdist between CDR3 peptides within each V-J. Welch's t-statistics and random forest reduced roughly 530 V-J features to 13, which were used in a naive Bayes classifier (R e1071). The raw public reads went through TCRdb reprocessing: fastp at Q25, MiXCR clone calling, in-frame beta chains kept. Rows with a matching CDR3 protein are joined into one entry that keeps the most common DNA and genes. The V and J calls come from TCRdb's annotation, not from the publication. The sample table contains roughly 600,000 distinct CDR3 sequences; only one count was recorded for more than 12% of them. The ten largest account for approximately 12% of the sample.

Study-wide conclusions, independent of this receptor: Blood samples also contained most of the expanded thyroid clonotypes (frequency above 0.001), which suggests that blood repertoires may reflect thyroid immune responses. No statistical method was used to set the sample size in advance, and investigators knew the group allocation. Ophthalmopathy was separated from stable hyperthyroidism by a 13 V-J signature model, with over 85% sensitivity and approximately 81% specificity obtained in cross-validation and 80%/75% obtained in testing. During validation, the model predicted progression to ophthalmopathy a median of approximately 6.5 months ahead of onset, with around 70% sensitivity and about 72% specificity.

The sequencing input was blood. The clonotype was recovered from a woman in her fifties or sixties with Graves' ophthalmopathy. This chain is built from TRBV12-3 or TRBV12-4 and TRBJ2-1; 10 nucleotides in the junction match TRBD2. CDR3 reads: CASSRTSGALYNEQFF. The nucleotides read TGTGCCAGCAGTCGGACTAGCGGAGCCCTTTACAATGAGCAGTTCTTC.